Below, 9 T cell receptor beta chains from the same sample are listed, as sequenced in a study of T cells after yellow fever vaccination. TCRdb re-called the 5' RACE reads through MiXCR, storing one row per CDR3 protein. Of some 250,000 distinct CDR3 sequences in the sample, about 3.7% were seen once. The sequences come from PBMCs, collected 15 days after the yellow fever booster vaccination. The receptors were gathered from a man between 18 and 29 years old who received the YFV17D yellow fever vaccine.

This clonotype was seen repeatedly, ten times or more. This sequence joins TRBV5-1 and TRBJ2-5, with TRBD2 matching over 7 bases. From germline, CDR1 is SGHRS and CDR2 YFSETQ. This CDR3 comprises 14 residues. With V trimmed by 4 bases and J by 5 bases, 8 bases remained unmatched. The CDR3 region is CASSGGVGTETQYF. The DNA of the CDR3 is TGCGCCAGCAGCGGGGGGGTAGGGACTGAGACCCAGTACTTC.

This clonotype was detected ten times or more. This rearrangement joins TRBV9 to TRBJ2-3, with a weak D call TRBD1 (6 bases). V lost 0 bases and J 1 base, leaving 9 bases between the germline ends. Germline loops: CDR1 SGDLS, CDR2 YYNGEE. The CDR3 loop spans 15 amino acids. Written as DNA, the CDR3 is TGTGCCAGCAGCGTAGCTTGGGGGCGCACAGATACGCAGTATTTT. This sequence encodes CASSVAWGRTDTQYF.

This clonotype was detected many times. The chain carries TRBV7-2 and TRBJ1-4; no clear D gene. This CDR3 contains 15 residues. Trimming left V 1 base short and J 5 bases short, with 11 bases between. Per germline, CDR1 SGHTA and CDR2 FQGNSA. The CDR3 is CASSLVHGMNEKLFF. CDR3 nucleotides: TGTGCCAGCAGCTTAGTACACGGAATGAATGAAAAACTGTTTTTT. The variable domain in full, completed from reference TRBV7-2 and TRBJ1-4, reads GAGVSQSPSNKVTEKGKDVELRCDPISGHTALYWYRQSLGQGLEFLIYFQGNSAPDKSGLPSDRFSAERTGGSVSTLTIQRTQQEDSAVYLCASSLVHGMNEKLFFGSGTQLSVL.

This chain joins TRBV10-3 and TRBJ2-1; D is perhaps TRBD2 (5 bases). The CDR3 has 14 amino acids. Germline CDR1 and CDR2: ENHRY and SYGVKD. V was cut by 2 bases and J by 4 bases, with 9 bases left in between. CDR3 in amino acids: CAISEERRYNEQFF. The CDR3 bases are TGTGCCATCAGTGAGGAAAGGAGGTACAATGAGCAGTTCTTC.

The sample holds many counts of this clonotype. The chain employs TRBV9 and TRBJ2-1; TRBD1 matches at 10 bases. Trimming removed 3 bases from V and 7 bases from J; junction bases left unmatched: 13. CDR1 is SGDLS and CDR2 is YYNGEE in the germline V gene. The CDR3 runs to 17 residues. The CDR3 spells CASSAIWDRGRPNEQFF. In nucleotides, the CDR3 is TGTGCCAGCAGCGCCATTTGGGACAGGGGTCGGCCTAATGAGCAGTTCTTC. Drawing the rest from reference TRBV9 and TRBJ2-1, the complete variable domain is DSGVTQTPKHLITATGQRVTLRCSPRSGDLSVYWYQQSLDQGLQFLIQYYNGEERAKGNILERFSAQQFPDLHSELNLSSLELGDSALYFCASSAIWDRGRPNEQFFGPGTRLTVL.

This clonotype was counted ten times or more. A read error may be the cause here, since a much bigger clone is one base away. The J gene is TRBJ2-2, the V gene TRBV12-3 or TRBV12-4; no clear D. This CDR3 is built from 12 residues. V dropped 5 bases and J dropped 1 base, with 2 bases sitting between them. CDR3 nucleotides: TGTGCCAGCAGTGTGAACACCGGGGAGCTGTTTTTT. Translated: CASSVNTGELFF.

This clonotype has ten or more counts. The gene calls are TRBV12-3 or TRBV12-4 and TRBJ1-4, with D possibly being TRBD1 (6 bases). The CDR3 sequence is 15 residues long. V lost 5 bases and J 7 bases, leaving 17 bases between the germline ends. The CDR3 region is CASSGTSRSPEKLFF. In nucleotides, the CDR3 is TGTGCCAGCAGTGGGACAAGCCGATCTCCTGAAAAACTGTTTTTT.

The V gene is TRBV5-8, the J gene TRBJ2-7, with a weak D call TRBD2 (5 bases). CDR1 is SGHTS and CDR2 is YDEGEE in the germline V gene. The germline V and J ends were trimmed by 0 bases and 4 bases, with 14 bases remaining between them. The CDR3 contains 15 residues. CDR3 DNA sequence: TGTGCCAGCAGCTTGGGTCGGGGTCCGCTTTACGAGCAGTACTTC. As protein: CASSLGRGPLYEQYF. The full variable domain, with the rest looked up from reference TRBV5-8 and TRBJ2-7, is EAGVTQSPTHLIKTRGQQATLRCSPISGHTSVYWYQQALGLGLQFLLWYDEGEERNRGNFPPRFSGRQFPNYSSELNVNALELEDSALYLCASSLGRGPLYEQYFGPGTRLTVT.

This clonotype showed up many times. The chain employs TRBV7-9 and TRBJ1-6; 9 bases are shared with TRBD1. Losses at the gene ends were 0 bases for V and 9 bases for J; bases not matched to a gene: 3. The CDR3 covers 15 residues. Germline V gene sequence: CDR1 SEHNR, CDR2 FQNEAQ (reference sequence). The CDR3 nucleotides are TGTGCCAGCAGCTTAGCAACAGGGGGCGGTTCACCCCTCCACTTT. Translated, it gives CASSLATGGGSPLHF.